The rows below give T cell receptor beta chains drawn from one sample of a study of T-cell memory formation after mild COVID-19. MiXCR was run by TCRdb on the 5' RACE reads, yielding one entry per CDR3 protein. The data show 350,000 to 450,000 distinct CDR3 sequences, around 15% seen once. The sequencing sample was made of PBMCs or a T cell subset sorted from them (not recorded which). The origin of the receptors is a man aged 18 to 29 who had mild COVID-19 (a few samples of this study predate the infection). Cell type and time point are not known. Each CDR3 is given with its conserved first and last residue. The order of the fields is V gene, D gene, J gene, clone size, CDR3 protein, CDR3 DNA. The D gene is left open where the match is weak. Not all rows give a size; the values are once, few, many and, for expanded clones, a class.

TRBV4-2	TRBD2	TRBJ2-5	few	CASSQGTGGQETQYF	TGTGCCAGCAGCCAAGGAACGGGGGGCCAAGAGACCCAGTACTTC
TRBV5-1	NA	TRBJ2-5	NA	CASSSLLIPVQETQYF	TGCGCCAGCAGCTCCCTCCTTATACCAGTTCAAGAGACCCAGTACTTC
TRBV24-1	NA	TRBJ1-2	once	CATSDWDRDGYTF	TGTGCCACCAGTGACTGGGACCGCGATGGCTACACCTTC
TRBV27	NA	TRBJ1-5	NA	CASSYGLWGPKHF	TGTGCCAGCAGTTACGGCTTATGGGGCCCTAAGCATTTT
TRBV5-1	NA	TRBJ2-5	few	CASSLGSVEETQYF	TGCGCCAGCAGCTTGGGTTCGGTGGAAGAGACCCAGTACTTC
TRBV19	TRBD1	TRBJ2-7	NA	CASSAPGQGFEQYF	TGTGCCAGTAGTGCCCCGGGACAGGGTTTCGAGCAGTACTTC
TRBV5-1	TRBD1	TRBJ2-2	NA	CASSLWDSAGELFF	TGCGCCAGCAGCCTTTGGGACAGCGCCGGGGAGCTGTTTTTT
TRBV7-2	TRBD2	TRBJ2-1	few	CASSLPGGHNEQFF	TGTGCCAGCAGCTTACCGGGGGGGCACAATGAGCAGTTCTTC
TRBV7-9	NA	TRBJ1-2	NA	CASSTDHSGGYTF	TGTGCCAGCAGCACCGACCACAGTGGGGGCTACACCTTC
TRBV7-9	TRBD1	TRBJ1-2	NA	CASSLDRAGYTF	TGTGCCAGCAGCTTGGACAGGGCTGGCTACACCTTC
TRBV6-2/TRBV6-3	NA	TRBJ2-4	few	CASSSGSRSADIQYF	TGTGCCAGCAGTTCGGGGTCCAGGTCTGCGGACATTCAGTACTTC
TRBV14	NA	TRBJ2-7	NA	CASSLRTDSYEQYF	TGTGCCAGCAGCTTAAGGACGGATTCCTACGAGCAGTACTTC
TRBV12-3/TRBV12-4	NA	TRBJ2-1	many	CASRSTRSNEQFF	TGTGCCAGCAGGTCGACTAGGAGCAATGAGCAGTTCTTC
TRBV11-1	NA	TRBJ2-1	few	CASSLTVRDNEQFF	TGTGCCAGCAGCTTAACCGTCCGGGACAATGAGCAGTTCTTC
TRBV12-3/TRBV12-4	TRBD2	TRBJ2-2	few	CASSRSGVYTGELFF	TGTGCCAGCAGTCGTAGCGGGGTATACACCGGGGAGCTGTTTTTT
TRBV27	NA	TRBJ2-3	few	CASSTYGAAGLGTDTQYF	TGTGCCAGCAGTACCTACGGTGCGGCAGGGCTAGGCACAGATACGCAGTATTTT
TRBV20-1	NA	TRBJ1-2	NA	CSAPELGPLGSGYTF	TGCAGTGCTCCAGAGTTAGGGCCCCTGGGTTCTGGCTACACCTTC
TRBV20-1	NA	TRBJ2-2	NA	CSARDHRRGSGELFF	TGCAGTGCTAGAGATCACAGGCGTGGGTCCGGGGAGCTGTTTTTT
TRBV6-2/TRBV6-3	NA	TRBJ1-1	NA	CASSFNPHRTEAFF	TGTGCCAGCAGCTTCAACCCCCACAGGACTGAAGCTTTCTTT
TRBV6-5	NA	TRBJ1-5	NA	CASSYNVDQPQHF	TGTGCCAGCAGTTACAACGTAGACCAGCCCCAGCATTTT
TRBV5-1	NA	TRBJ2-4	few	CASSLGVPGRNIQYF	TGCGCCAGCAGCTTGGGGGTACCGGGGAGGAACATTCAGTACTTC
TRBV6-5	TRBD2	TRBJ2-3	few	CASRGTSGAFSQYF	TGTGCCAGCAGAGGGACTAGCGGAGCATTTTCGCAGTATTTT
TRBV6-5	NA	TRBJ2-7	few	CASSRRGRNSYEQYF	TGTGCCAGCAGCCGTCGGGGCCGTAATTCCTACGAGCAGTACTTC
TRBV4-3	TRBD2	TRBJ2-1	NA	CARESLLAGEYNEQFF	TGCGCCAGAGAGTCTTTGTTAGCGGGGGAATACAATGAGCAGTTCTTC
TRBV5-1	NA	TRBJ1-4	NA	CASSLEFREKLFF	TGCGCCAGCAGCTTGGAATTCAGGGAAAAACTGTTTTTT
TRBV12-3/TRBV12-4	TRBD1	TRBJ1-2	NA	CASRDRDRGYGYTF	TGTGCCAGCAGAGACCGGGACAGGGGCTATGGCTACACCTTC
TRBV12-3/TRBV12-4	TRBD1	TRBJ2-1	few	CASSFSVGQGANEQFF	TGTGCCAGCAGTTTCTCTGTGGGACAGGGAGCGAATGAGCAGTTCTTC
TRBV29-1	NA	TRBJ1-4	NA	CSVGGVANEKLFF	TGCAGCGTTGGAGGGGTAGCTAATGAAAAACTGTTTTTT
TRBV3-1	TRBD1	TRBJ2-7	NA	CASSQWDRDYEQYF	TGTGCCAGCAGCCAATGGGACAGGGACTACGAGCAGTACTTC
TRBV28	NA	TRBJ2-3	many	CASSLEAGRTDTQYF	TGTGCCAGCAGTTTAGAGGCGGGCCGCACAGATACGCAGTATTTT
TRBV29-1	NA	TRBJ2-3	few	CSVEVMRGRAQYF	TGCAGCGTTGAGGTAATGAGAGGGCGAGCGCAGTATTTT
TRBV11-2	NA	TRBJ2-3	NA	CASSSLEVPDTQYF	TGTGCCAGCAGCTCCTTGGAGGTTCCAGATACGCAGTATTTT
TRBV7-2	NA	TRBJ2-4	NA	CASSLVLGGGNIQYF	TGTGCCAGCAGCTTAGTTCTCGGAGGTGGAAACATTCAGTACTTC
TRBV28	NA	TRBJ2-5	NA	CASSPSSRTQYF	TGTGCCAGCAGCCCGTCCTCGCGGACCCAGTACTTC
TRBV5-1	NA	TRBJ2-3	NA	CASSLAPLTGSTDTQYF	TGCGCCAGCAGCTTGGCCCCCTTGACAGGTAGCACAGATACGCAGTATTTT
TRBV2	NA	TRBJ2-2	NA	CASSEALGTTVDTGELFF	TGTGCCAGCAGTGAAGCGCTTGGGACAACTGTGGACACCGGGGAGCTGTTTTTT
TRBV19	NA	TRBJ1-1	NA	CASSISRRNTEAFF	TGTGCCAGTAGTATTAGCCGGAGGAACACTGAAGCTTTCTTT
TRBV5-1	NA	TRBJ1-4	few	CASSLEGANEKLFF	TGCGCCAGCAGCTTGGAGGGGGCTAATGAAAAACTGTTTTTT
TRBV20-1	NA	TRBJ2-7	few	CSAREERRQPYEQYF	TGCAGTGCTAGAGAGGAGCGGCGGCAGCCCTACGAGCAGTACTTC
TRBV5-6	TRBD1	TRBJ1-2	NA	CASSPLGQVSNGYTF	TGTGCCAGCAGCCCTTTGGGACAGGTATCGAATGGCTACACCTTC
TRBV7-9	TRBD1	TRBJ1-4	few	CASSLWTGELEKLFF	TGTGCCAGCAGCTTATGGACAGGGGAGTTGGAAAAACTGTTTTTT
TRBV5-1	TRBD2	TRBJ2-1	few	CASSSTLAGGYNEQFF	TGCGCCAGCAGCTCCACACTAGCGGGGGGTTACAATGAGCAGTTCTTC
TRBV27	TRBD1	TRBJ2-7	once	CASSQDRDVYEQYF	TGTGCCAGCAGCCAGGACAGGGATGTCTACGAGCAGTACTTC
TRBV29-1	NA	TRBJ2-5	NA	CSVAGSEVTEETQYF	TGCAGCGTTGCGGGATCAGAAGTGACCGAAGAGACCCAGTACTTC
TRBV18	TRBD1	TRBJ1-5	NA	CASSATGGDSNQPQHF	TGTGCCAGCTCAGCGACAGGGGGAGATAGCAATCAGCCCCAGCATTTT
TRBV27	TRBD2	TRBJ2-3	NA	CASSFTSGGADTQYF	TGTGCCAGCAGTTTCACTAGCGGGGGGGCAGATACGCAGTATTTT
TRBV24-1	TRBD2	TRBJ2-3	many	CATTEGSGGSDTQYF	TGTGCCACCACGGAGGGTAGCGGGGGCTCAGATACGCAGTATTTT
TRBV5-1	TRBD1	TRBJ2-4	many	CASSGWASDRKKNIQYF	TGCGCCAGCAGCGGGTGGGCGTCGGACAGGAAAAAAAACATTCAGTACTTC